The 26 T cell receptor beta chains reported below all come from one sample, sequenced in a study of T cells after yellow fever vaccination. TCRdb reprocessed the 5' RACE reads with MiXCR, giving one entry per CDR3 protein. The sample consists of about 160,000 distinct CDR3 sequences, 6% to 7.5% of them appearing once. The sequences come from CD4+ T cells sorted from PBMCs, collected 5 to 6 days after the first yellow fever vaccination. These receptors originate from a man younger than 35 who received the YFV17D yellow fever vaccine.

This clonotype was seen more than once but under ten times. V is TRBV18 and J is TRBJ1-5; no definite D call. Trimming pared 6 bases from V and 5 bases from J, leaving 11 bases between. This CDR3 spans 13 amino acids. CDR1 and CDR2 from the germline V gene are KGHSH and LQKENI. Here the CDR3 DNA reads TGTGCCAGCTCGCGTGGCGGAGATCAGCCCCAGCATTTT. It specifies CASSRGGDQPQHF. Together with reference TRBV18 and TRBJ1-5, the CDR3 gives the full variable domain: NAGVMQNPRHLVRRRGQEARLRCSPMKGHSHVYWYRQLPEEGLKFMVYLQKENIIDESGMPKERFSAEFPKEGPSILRIQQVVRGDSAAYFCASSRGGDQPQHFGDGTRLSIL.

This clonotype was recorded many times. The chain links TRBV4-3 to TRBJ2-5; D is unresolved. Trimming took off 0 bases at V and 5 bases at J, with 19 bases between the two ends. CDR1 LGHNA and CDR2 YSLEER come from the germline V gene. The CDR3 loop spans 17 amino acids. CDR3 residues: CASSQDHRPHLPETQYF. CDR3 DNA sequence: TGCGCCAGCAGCCAAGATCATAGGCCTCACCTGCCGGAGACCCAGTACTTC.

This clonotype was picked up a small number of times. The chain links TRBV6-5 to TRBJ2-2; TRBD1 matches 9 bases. V lost 5 bases and J lost 2; bases outside the gene matches: 9. Germline V gene data show CDR1 as MNHEY and CDR2 as SVGAGI. The CDR3 is 17 amino acids. CDR3 nucleotide sequence: TGTGCCAGCAGTGATTTCCCGGGACAGGGTAACACCGGGGAGCTGTTTTTT. Protein product: CASSDFPGQGNTGELFF.

There are a few counts of this clonotype. The chain has TRBV20-1 and TRBJ1-3, with 7 bases aligning to TRBD1. Trimming at V came to 1 base and at J to 6 bases, leaving 9 bases not matched to a gene. CDR3 length: 15 residues. The germline gives CDR1 DFQATT, CDR2 SNEGSKA (reference sequence). This CDR3 reads CSARGDRAGQNTIYF. CDR3 nucleotides: TGCAGTGCTAGAGGAGACAGGGCGGGTCAAAACACCATATATTTT.

This clonotype has more than one count but fewer than ten. The chain links TRBV5-1 to TRBJ2-3, with D perhaps TRBD1 (6 bases). Between the trimmed V and J ends, which lost 4 bases and 4 bases, there was a span of 10 bases. The CDR3 is 13 residues long. Germline CDR1 and CDR2: SGHRS and YFSETQ. CDR3 nucleotides: TGCGCCAGCAGCACAGGGCGGGCAGATACGCAGTATTTT. Protein sequence: CASSTGRADTQYF.

This clonotype has a count of ten or more. The chain has TRBV12-3 or TRBV12-4 and TRBJ2-3, with 8 bases fitting TRBD2. The CDR3 extends over 16 amino acids. The ends lost 6 bases at V and 2 bases at J; junction bases unmatched: 10. The CDR3 spells CASRPRGGGHTDTQYF. The CDR3 DNA sequence: TGTGCCAGCAGGCCTCGGGGCGGGGGGCACACAGATACGCAGTATTTT.

This chain uses TRBV9 with TRBJ2-7; D unclear. Germline-derived CDR1 and CDR2 are SGDLS and YYNGEE. This CDR3 has 16 amino acids. V dropped 0 bases and J dropped 2 bases, with 15 bases sitting between them. The CDR3 is CASSVVITAPPYEQYF. The CDR3, as DNA: TGTGCCAGCAGCGTAGTAATAACAGCACCCCCCTACGAGCAGTACTTC.

This clonotype was seen only a few times. The chain carries TRBV29-1 and TRBJ1-1; no firm D call. Trimming stripped 3 bases from V and 14 bases from J, with 7 bases between. CDR1 SQVTM and CDR2 ANQGSEA come from the germline V gene. The CDR3 extends over 8 amino acids. The CDR3 nucleotides read TGCAGCGTTGAGGAGGGCTTCTTT. Translation: CSVEEGFF.

At least ten counts were recorded for this clonotype. The chain has TRBV5-1 and TRBJ2-2; maybe TRBD2 (5 bases). Germline V gene data show CDR1 as SGHRS and CDR2 as YFSETQ. Trimming stripped 0 bases from V and 4 bases from J, with 13 bases between. The CDR3 length is 16 residues. CDR3 bases: TGCGCCAGCAGCTTGGGTGACACCGCGGGCACCGGGGAGCTGTTTTTT. This translates into CASSLGDTAGTGELFF.

Comments on this clonotype: This may come from a read error, since a much larger clone is one base off. The chain combines TRBV7-9 with TRBJ1-1, with 7 bases that match TRBD1. Germline V gives CDR1 SEHNR, CDR2 FQNEAQ (reference sequence). V trimming: 7 bases; J trimming: 4 bases; junction bases outside the gene matches: 12. This CDR3 is built from 15 residues. The CDR3 here is CASTRQGSGVTEAFF. CDR3 DNA: TGTGCCAGCACTCGACAGGGATCTGGGGTCACTGAAGCTTTCTTT.

This clonotype was seen at least ten times. V gene TRBV6-1 combines with J gene TRBJ2-1, with TRBD2 matching over 15 bases. V was clipped by 8 bases and J by 8 bases; unmatched bases: 13. Germline loops: CDR1 MNHNS, CDR2 SASEGT. This CDR3 comprises 17 residues. The CDR3 here is CASWTSGGAAPGDEQFF. The CDR3 DNA is TGTGCCAGCTGGACTAGCGGGGGGGCCGCCCCTGGGGATGAGCAGTTCTTC.

CDR3 sequence reads: CASRTGLLGNTIYF. The CDR3, as DNA: TGCGCCAGCAGGACAGGGCTTCTTGGAAACACCATATATTTT. The chain is built from TRBV5-1 and TRBJ1-3; 7 positions agree with TRBD1. Per the germline V gene, CDR1 is SGHRS and CDR2 is YFSETQ. V lost 5 bases to trimming and J lost 3 bases; unmatched junction nucleotides: 5. This CDR3 has 14 residues.

In this sample, this clonotype turned up many times. The rearrangement uses TRBV5-1 and TRBJ2-5; TRBD1 agrees at 11 bases. J was trimmed by 4 bases and V by 4 bases; bases with no gene match: 9. The V gene's germline CDR1 is SGHRS and CDR2 YFSETQ. The CDR3 runs to 16 residues. CDR3 DNA sequence: TGCGCCAGCAGCCGGGGGACAGGGGGATTTGGAGAGACCCAGTACTTC. As protein: CASSRGTGGFGETQYF. Using reference TRBV5-1 and TRBJ2-5 for the parts outside the CDR3, the full variable domain is KAGVTQTPRYLIKTRGQQVTLSCSPISGHRSVSWYQQTPGQGLQFLFEYFSETQRNKGNFPGRFSGRQFSNSRSEMNVSTLELGDSALYLCASSRGTGGFGETQYFGPGTRLLVL.

This clonotype was observed many times. The chain combines TRBV15 with TRBJ2-3, with D possibly matching TRBD1 (7 bases). Germline V gene data show CDR1 as LNHNV and CDR2 as YYDKDF (reference sequence). This CDR3 comprises 17 residues. V gave up 0 bases and J gave up 3 bases, with 16 bases separating them. The CDR3 here is CATSRDRGTAKTDTQYF. The CDR3 DNA reads as TGTGCCACCAGCAGAGATCGGGGGACAGCCAAGACAGATACGCAGTATTTT.

This clonotype was detected many times. This chain connects TRBV12-3 or TRBV12-4 to TRBJ2-3; 8 bases map to TRBD2. The CDR3 extends over 17 amino acids. Germline trimming cut 2 bases from V and 0 bases from J; bases unmatched to any gene: 7. The CDR3 DNA follows: TGTGCCAGCAGTTTATATCTACTAGCGGCTAGCACAGATACGCAGTATTTT. The encoded protein is CASSLYLLAASTDTQYF.

V gene TRBV18 combines with J gene TRBJ1-5; the D gene is possibly TRBD1 (5 bases). Germline lookup yields CDR1 KGHSH and CDR2 LQKENI. Trimming stripped 3 bases from V and 7 bases from J, with 10 bases between. This CDR3 spans 13 amino acids. CDR3 protein: CASSPGRWQPQHF. The CDR3 DNA sequence: TGTGCCAGCTCACCGGGGCGATGGCAGCCCCAGCATTTT.

In its sample, this clonotype was seen many times. This sequence joins TRBV20-1 and TRBJ1-5, with D maybe TRBD1 (5 bases). The CDR3 spans 15 residues. V was clipped by 1 base and J by 4 bases, with 14 bases between them. Germline CDR1 reads DFQATT; CDR2 reads SNEGSKA (reference sequence). The CDR3 loop reads CSARVRGTNNQPQHF. CDR3 bases: TGCAGTGCTAGAGTGAGGGGAACGAATAATCAGCCCCAGCATTTT.

Many counts were recorded for this clonotype. This chain uses TRBV6-5 with TRBJ1-5, with 8 bases matching TRBD1. The J segment lost 7 bases and the V segment lost 5 bases, leaving 13 bases of the junction unmatched. Germline lookup yields CDR1 MNHEY and CDR2 SVGAGI. CDR3 length: 16 amino acids. CDR3 amino acids: CASSRRTGGMSQPQHF. The CDR3 nucleotides are TGTGCCAGCAGTCGCCGTACAGGGGGTATGTCGCAGCCCCAGCATTTT.

The chain joins TRBV10-3 to TRBJ1-1, with D possibly being TRBD1 (5 bases). The CDR3 length is 13 residues. Germline V lookup: CDR1 ENHRY, CDR2 SYGVKD. V was clipped by 8 bases and J by 1 base, with 11 bases between them. The CDR3 bases are TGTGCCATCGGGACTTCAACGAACACTGAAGCTTTCTTT. The encoded protein is CAIGTSTNTEAFF.

This clonotype was seen ten or more times. V and J are TRBV5-1 and TRBJ2-5, with D possibly being TRBD1 (5 bases). The CDR3 runs 14 residues. The V gene lost 1 base and the J gene lost 3 bases, with 10 bases spanning the gap. Germline CDR1 and CDR2: SGHRS and YFSETQ. The CDR3 nucleotides read TGCGCCAGCAGCTTGCAGTGGACAAAAGAGACCCAGTACTTC. As protein: CASSLQWTKETQYF.

This clonotype was seen ten or more times. The chain has TRBV20-1 and TRBJ2-1; no reliable D call. Germline V lookup: CDR1 DFQATT, CDR2 SNEGSKA (reference sequence). The CDR3 contains 12 residues. The germline V and J ends were trimmed by 1 base and 4 bases, with 5 bases remaining between them. In DNA, the CDR3 is TGCAGTGCTAGAGTACTATACAATGAGCAGTTCTTC. Its protein product is CSARVLYNEQFF.

This clonotype was recorded many times. The genes are TRBV7-9 and TRBJ2-1, with D tentatively TRBD2 (5 bases). In germline, CDR1 is SEHNR, CDR2 FQNEAQ (reference sequence). Trimming stripped 1 base from V and 6 bases from J, with 7 bases between. The CDR3 loop spans 13 amino acids. This chain's CDR3 is CASSLVTTNEQFF. Written as DNA, the CDR3 is TGTGCCAGCAGCTTAGTGACTACCAATGAGCAGTTCTTC.

This clonotype occurred many times. The chain combines TRBV5-1 with TRBJ2-7, with 10 bases identical to TRBD1. CDR1 is SGHRS, CDR2 YFSETQ, per germline. Unmatched junction bases numbered 4, after V lost 4 bases and J lost 3 bases. The CDR3 spans 14 residues. CDR3 sequence: CASSLGQGYYEQYV. CDR3 nucleotides: TGCGCCAGCAGCCTGGGACAGGGGTACTACGAGCAGTACGTC.

This clonotype came up a few times. This chain connects TRBV25-1 to TRBJ2-7; D call uncertain. The germline gives CDR1 MGHDK, CDR2 SYGVNS. V was clipped by 5 bases and J by 7 bases, with 9 bases between them. The CDR3 totals 11 residues. The CDR3 sequence is CASSTPTEQYF. The CDR3 nucleotides read TGTGCCAGCAGTACGCCGACGGAGCAGTACTTC.

The sample holds many counts of this clonotype. V and J are TRBV7-2 and TRBJ2-1; a weak D match, TRBD1 (6 bases). The CDR3 is 16 residues long. Germline values: CDR1 SGHTA, CDR2 FQGNSA. The V end was cut by 1 base, the J end by 5 bases, with 15 bases between. The CDR3 reads CASSLVRQDTDNEQFF. DNA for the CDR3: TGTGCCAGCAGCTTAGTCCGACAGGATACCGACAATGAGCAGTTCTTC.

In this sample, this clonotype turned up a few times. The CDR3 nucleotides read TGTGCCAGCAACGGGTACGAGCAGTACGTC. It specifies CASNGYEQYV. This chain links TRBV27 with TRBJ2-7; D gene ambiguous. Germline V gene lookup returns CDR1 MNHEY and CDR2 SMNVEV (reference sequence). Deletions cut 7 bases from V and 4 bases from J, with 5 bases between. CDR3 length: 10 amino acids.